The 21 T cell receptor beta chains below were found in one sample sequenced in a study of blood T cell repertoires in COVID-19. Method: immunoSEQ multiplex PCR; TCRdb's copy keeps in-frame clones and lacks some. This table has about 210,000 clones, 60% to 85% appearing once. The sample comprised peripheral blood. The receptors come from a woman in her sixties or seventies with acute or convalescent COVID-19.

In DNA form, the CDR3 reads TGTGCTAGTGGTACGGGGGAGACCCAGTACTTC. It encodes CASGTGETQYF. The chain uses TRBV12-5 and TRBJ2-5, with a weak D call TRBD2 (5 bases). The germline gives CDR1 LGHNT, CDR2 FRNRAP. The CDR3 spans 11 residues. The V end was cut by 5 bases, the J end by 5 bases, with 6 bases between. The whole variable domain, remainder taken from reference TRBV12-5 and TRBJ2-5, is DARVTQTPRHKVTEMGQEVTMRCQPILGHNTVFWYRQTMMQGLELLAYFRNRAPLDDSGMPKDRFSAEMPDATLATLKIQPSEPRDSAVYFCASGTGETQYFGPGTRLLVL.

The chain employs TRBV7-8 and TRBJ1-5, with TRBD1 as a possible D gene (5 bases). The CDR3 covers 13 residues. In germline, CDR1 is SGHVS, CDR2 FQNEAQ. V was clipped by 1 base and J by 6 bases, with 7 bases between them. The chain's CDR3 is CASSLEGIQPQHF. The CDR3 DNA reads TGTGCCAGCAGCTTAGAGGGGATTCAGCCCCAGCATTTT. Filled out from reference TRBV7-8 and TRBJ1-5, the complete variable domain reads GAGVSQSPRYKVAKRGQDVALRCDPISGHVSLFWYQQALGQGPEFLTYFQNEAQLDKSGLPSDRFFAERPEGSVSTLKIQRTQQEDSAVYLCASSLEGIQPQHFGDGTRLSIL.

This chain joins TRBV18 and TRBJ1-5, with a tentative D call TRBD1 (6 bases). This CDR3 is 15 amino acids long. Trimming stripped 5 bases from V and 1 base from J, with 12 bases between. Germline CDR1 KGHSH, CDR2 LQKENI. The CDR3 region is CASSSSTGSNQPQHF. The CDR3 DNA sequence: TGTGCCAGCTCATCCTCAACAGGGAGCAATCAGCCCCAGCATTTT.

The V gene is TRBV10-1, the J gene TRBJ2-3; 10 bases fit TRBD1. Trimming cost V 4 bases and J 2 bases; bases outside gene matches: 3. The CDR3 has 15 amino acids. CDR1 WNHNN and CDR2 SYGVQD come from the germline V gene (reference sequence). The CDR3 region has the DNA TGCGCCAGCAGTGGGGGACAGGGGCTCACAGATACGCAGTATTTT. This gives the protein CASSGGQGLTDTQYF.

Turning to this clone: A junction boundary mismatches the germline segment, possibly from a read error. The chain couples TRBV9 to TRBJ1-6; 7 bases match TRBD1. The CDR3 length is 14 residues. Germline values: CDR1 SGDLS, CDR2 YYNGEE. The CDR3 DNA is TGTGCCAGCAGCGGGGGACAGTATAACTCACCCCTCCACTTT. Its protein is CASSGGQYNSPLHF.

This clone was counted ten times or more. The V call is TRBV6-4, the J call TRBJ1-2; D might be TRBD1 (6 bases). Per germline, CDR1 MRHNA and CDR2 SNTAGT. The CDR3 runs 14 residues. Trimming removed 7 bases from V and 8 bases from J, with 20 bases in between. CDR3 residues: CASTKQGEGNGYTF. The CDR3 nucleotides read TGTGCCAGCACTAAACAGGGAGAGGGAAACGGCTACACCTTC.

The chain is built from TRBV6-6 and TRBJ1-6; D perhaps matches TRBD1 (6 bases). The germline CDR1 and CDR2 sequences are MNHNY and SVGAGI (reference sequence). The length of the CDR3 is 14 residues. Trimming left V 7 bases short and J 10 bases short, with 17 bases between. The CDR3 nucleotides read TGTGCCAGCACCCAGGGGTCGTCCAGCTCACCCCTCCACTTT. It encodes CASTQGSSSSPLHF.

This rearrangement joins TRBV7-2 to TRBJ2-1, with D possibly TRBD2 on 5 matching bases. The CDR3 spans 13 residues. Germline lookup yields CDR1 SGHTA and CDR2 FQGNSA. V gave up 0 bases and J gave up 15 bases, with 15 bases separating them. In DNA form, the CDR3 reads TGTGCCAGCAGCTTAGCGCAGGACTCCACCATGTTCTTC. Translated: CASSLAQDSTMFF.

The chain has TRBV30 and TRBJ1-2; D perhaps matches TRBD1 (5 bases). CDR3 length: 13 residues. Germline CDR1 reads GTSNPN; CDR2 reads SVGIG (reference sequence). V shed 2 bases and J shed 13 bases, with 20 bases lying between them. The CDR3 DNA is TGTGCCTGGAGTCAAGGGGCCCGGGGGACTAGCACCTTC. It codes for CAWSQGARGTSTF.

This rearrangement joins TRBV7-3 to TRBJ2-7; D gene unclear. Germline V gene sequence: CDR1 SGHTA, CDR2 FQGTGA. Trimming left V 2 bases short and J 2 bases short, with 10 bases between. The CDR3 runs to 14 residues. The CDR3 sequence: CASSLSNGAYEQYF. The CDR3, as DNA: TGTGCCAGCAGCTTATCGAACGGAGCCTACGAGCAGTACTTC.

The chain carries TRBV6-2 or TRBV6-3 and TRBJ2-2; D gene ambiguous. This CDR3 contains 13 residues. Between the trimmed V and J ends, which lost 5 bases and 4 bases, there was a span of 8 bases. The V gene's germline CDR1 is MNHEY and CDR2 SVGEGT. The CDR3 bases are TGTGCCAGCAGTCTCAGAGGCACCGGGGAGCTGTTTTTT. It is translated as CASSLRGTGELFF.

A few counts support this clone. CDR3: CASTLTGPHGYTF. The CDR3 DNA is TGTGCCAGCACCCTTACAGGACCCCATGGCTACACCTTC. This rearrangement joins TRBV28 to TRBJ1-2, with D possibly TRBD1 on 5 matching bases. The CDR3 runs to 13 residues. Deletions cut 7 bases from V and 6 bases from J, with 15 bases between. The V gene's germline CDR1 is MDHEN and CDR2 SYDVKM.

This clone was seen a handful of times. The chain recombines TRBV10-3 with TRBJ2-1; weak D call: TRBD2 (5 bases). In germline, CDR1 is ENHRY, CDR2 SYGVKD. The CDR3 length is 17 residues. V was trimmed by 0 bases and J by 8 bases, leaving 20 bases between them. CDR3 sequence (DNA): TGTGCCATCAGTGAGTCTAAGGCTAGGAGGAGTTTGGATGAGCAGTTCTTC. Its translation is CAISESKARRSLDEQFF.

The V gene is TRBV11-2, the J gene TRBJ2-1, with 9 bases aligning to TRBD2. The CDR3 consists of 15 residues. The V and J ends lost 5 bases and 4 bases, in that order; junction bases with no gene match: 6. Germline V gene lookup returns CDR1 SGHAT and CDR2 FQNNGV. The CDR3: CASSPGAGGYNEQFF. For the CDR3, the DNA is TGTGCCAGCAGCCCCGGGGCGGGGGGGTACAATGAGCAGTTCTTC.

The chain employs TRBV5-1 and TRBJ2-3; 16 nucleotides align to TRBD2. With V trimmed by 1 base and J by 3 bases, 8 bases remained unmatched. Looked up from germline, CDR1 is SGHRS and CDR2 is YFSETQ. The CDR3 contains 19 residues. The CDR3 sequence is CASSLNPGTSGGATDTQYF. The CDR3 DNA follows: TGCGCCAGCAGCTTGAACCCCGGGACTAGCGGGGGGGCTACAGATACGCAGTATTTT.

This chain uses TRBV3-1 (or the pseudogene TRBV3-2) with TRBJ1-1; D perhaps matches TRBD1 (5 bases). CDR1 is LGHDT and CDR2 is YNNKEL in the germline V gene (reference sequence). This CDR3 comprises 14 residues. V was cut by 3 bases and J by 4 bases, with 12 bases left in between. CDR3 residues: CASSQRRAVTEAFF. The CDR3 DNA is TGTGCCAGCAGCCAGCGCAGGGCAGTCACTGAAGCTTTCTTT.

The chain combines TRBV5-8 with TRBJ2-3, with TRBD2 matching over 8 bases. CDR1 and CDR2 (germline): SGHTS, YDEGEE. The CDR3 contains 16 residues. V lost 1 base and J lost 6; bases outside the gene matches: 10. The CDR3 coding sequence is TGTGCCAGCAGCTTGCCAGCGGGGGCCGACTCGGATACGCAGTATTTT. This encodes CASSLPAGADSDTQYF.

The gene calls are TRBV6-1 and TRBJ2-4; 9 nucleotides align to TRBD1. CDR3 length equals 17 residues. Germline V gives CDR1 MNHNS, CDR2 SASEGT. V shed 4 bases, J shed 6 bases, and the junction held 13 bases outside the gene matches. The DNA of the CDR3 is TGTGCCAGCAGTGCCCAACCGGGACAGGGTCTGCGAAACATTCAGTACTTC. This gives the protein CASSAQPGQGLRNIQYF.

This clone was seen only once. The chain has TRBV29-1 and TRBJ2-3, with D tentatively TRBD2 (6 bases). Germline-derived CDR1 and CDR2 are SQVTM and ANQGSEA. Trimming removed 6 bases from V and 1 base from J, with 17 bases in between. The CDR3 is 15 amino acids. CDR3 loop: CSVETGLSGTDTQYF. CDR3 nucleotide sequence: TGCAGCGTCGAAACGGGACTCTCGGGCACAGATACGCAGTATTTT.

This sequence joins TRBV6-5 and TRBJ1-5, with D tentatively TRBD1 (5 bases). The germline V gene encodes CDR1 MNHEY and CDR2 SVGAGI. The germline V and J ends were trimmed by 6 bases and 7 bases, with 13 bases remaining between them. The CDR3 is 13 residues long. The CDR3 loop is CASSFRVGQPQHF. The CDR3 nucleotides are TGTGCCAGCAGCTTCAGGGTAGGGCAGCCCCAGCATTTT.

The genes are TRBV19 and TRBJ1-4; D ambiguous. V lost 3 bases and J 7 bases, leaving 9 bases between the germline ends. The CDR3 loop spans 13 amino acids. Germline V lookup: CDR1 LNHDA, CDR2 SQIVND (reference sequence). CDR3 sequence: CASSIGGGEKLFF. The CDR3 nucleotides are TGTGCCAGTAGTATTGGAGGCGGTGAAAAACTGTTTTTT.